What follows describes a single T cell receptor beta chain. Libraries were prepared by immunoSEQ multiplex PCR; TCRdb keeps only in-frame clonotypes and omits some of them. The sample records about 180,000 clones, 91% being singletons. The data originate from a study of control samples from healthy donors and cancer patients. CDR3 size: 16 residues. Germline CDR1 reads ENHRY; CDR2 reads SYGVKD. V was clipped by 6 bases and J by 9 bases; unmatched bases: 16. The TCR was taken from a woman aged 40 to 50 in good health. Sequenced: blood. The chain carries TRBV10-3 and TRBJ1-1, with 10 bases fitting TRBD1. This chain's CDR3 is CAIRTITGTGVRQAFF. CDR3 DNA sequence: TGTGCCATCAGAACAATAACCGGGACAGGGGTTCGGCAAGCTTTCTTT.